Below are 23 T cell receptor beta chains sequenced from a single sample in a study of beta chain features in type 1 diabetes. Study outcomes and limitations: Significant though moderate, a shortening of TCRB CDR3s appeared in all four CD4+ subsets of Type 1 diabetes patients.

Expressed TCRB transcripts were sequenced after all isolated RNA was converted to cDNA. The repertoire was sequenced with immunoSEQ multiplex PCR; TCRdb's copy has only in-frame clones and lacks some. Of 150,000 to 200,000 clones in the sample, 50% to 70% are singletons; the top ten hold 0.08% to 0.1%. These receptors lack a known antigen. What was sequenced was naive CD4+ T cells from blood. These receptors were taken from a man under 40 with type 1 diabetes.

CDR3 sequence reads: CASSESGILRGYTF. DNA for the CDR3: TGTGCCAGCAGTGAATCTGGCATCCTGCGGGGCTACACCTTC. V usage is TRBV25-1 and J usage is TRBJ1-2; D not resolved. The germline V gene has CDR1 MGHDK and CDR2 SYGVNS. V gave up 1 base and J gave up 8 bases, with 14 bases separating them. The CDR3 length is 14 residues.

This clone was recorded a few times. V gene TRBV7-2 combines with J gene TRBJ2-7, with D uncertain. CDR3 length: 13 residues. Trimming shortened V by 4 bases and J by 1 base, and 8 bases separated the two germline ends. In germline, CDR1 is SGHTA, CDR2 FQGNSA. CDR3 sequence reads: CASSSGPSYEQYF. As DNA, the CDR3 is TGTGCCAGCAGCTCGGGTCCATCCTACGAGCAGTACTTC.

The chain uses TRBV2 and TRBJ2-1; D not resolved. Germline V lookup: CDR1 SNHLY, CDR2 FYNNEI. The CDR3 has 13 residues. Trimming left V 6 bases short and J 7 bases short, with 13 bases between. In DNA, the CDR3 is TGTGCCAGCAGCTGGCAAGTAGGAAATGAGCAGTTCTTC. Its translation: CASSWQVGNEQFF.

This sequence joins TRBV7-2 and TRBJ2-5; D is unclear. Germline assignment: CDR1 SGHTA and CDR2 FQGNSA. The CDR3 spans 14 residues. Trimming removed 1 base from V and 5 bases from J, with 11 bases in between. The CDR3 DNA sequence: TGTGCCAGCAGCTTAGTACAGCCCCGGGAGACCCAGTACTTC. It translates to CASSLVQPRETQYF.

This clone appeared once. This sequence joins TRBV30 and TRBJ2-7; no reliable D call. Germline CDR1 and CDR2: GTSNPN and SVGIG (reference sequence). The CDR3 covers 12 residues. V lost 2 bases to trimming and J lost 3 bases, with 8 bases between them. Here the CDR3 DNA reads TGTGCCTGGAGTTCAGGAAGCTACGAGCAGTACTTC. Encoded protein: CAWSSGSYEQYF.

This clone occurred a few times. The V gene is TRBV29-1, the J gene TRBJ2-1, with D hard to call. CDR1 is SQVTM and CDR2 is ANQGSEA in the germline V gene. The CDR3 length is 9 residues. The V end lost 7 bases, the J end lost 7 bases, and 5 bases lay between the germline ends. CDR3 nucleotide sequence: TGCAGCGGTGGGAATGAGCAGTTCTTC. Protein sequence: CSGGNEQFF.

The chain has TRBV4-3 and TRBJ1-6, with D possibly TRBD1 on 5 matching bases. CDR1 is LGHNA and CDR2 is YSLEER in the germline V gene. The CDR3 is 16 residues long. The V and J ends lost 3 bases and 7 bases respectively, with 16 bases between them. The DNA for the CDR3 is TGCGCCAGCAGCCAGAAATACAGGACGGCGAATTCACCCCTCCACTTT. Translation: CASSQKYRTANSPLHF.

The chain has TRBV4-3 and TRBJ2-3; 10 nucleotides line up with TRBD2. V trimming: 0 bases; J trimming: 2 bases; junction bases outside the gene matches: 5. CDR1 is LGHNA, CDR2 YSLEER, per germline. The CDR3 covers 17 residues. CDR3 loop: CASSQDVLAGYTDTQYF. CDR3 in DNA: TGCGCCAGCAGCCAAGACGTACTAGCGGGGTACACAGATACGCAGTATTTT.

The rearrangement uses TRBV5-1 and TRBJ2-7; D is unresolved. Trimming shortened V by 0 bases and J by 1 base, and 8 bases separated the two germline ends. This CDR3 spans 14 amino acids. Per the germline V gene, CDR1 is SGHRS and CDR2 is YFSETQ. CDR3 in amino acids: CASSLGPDSYEQYF. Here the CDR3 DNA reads TGCGCCAGCAGCTTGGGGCCGGATTCCTACGAGCAGTACTTC.

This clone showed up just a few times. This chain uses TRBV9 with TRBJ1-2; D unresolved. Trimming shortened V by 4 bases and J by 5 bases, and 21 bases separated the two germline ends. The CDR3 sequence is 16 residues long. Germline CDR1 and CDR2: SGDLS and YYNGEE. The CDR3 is CASSPRTVEFEYGYTF. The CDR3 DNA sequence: TGTGCCAGCAGCCCCCGGACGGTGGAGTTCGAGTATGGCTACACCTTC. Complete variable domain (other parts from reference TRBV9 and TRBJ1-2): DSGVTQTPKHLITATGQRVTLRCSPRSGDLSVYWYQQSLDQGLQFLIQYYNGEERAKGNILERFSAQQFPDLHSELNLSSLELGDSALYFCASSPRTVEFEYGYTFGSGTRLTVV.

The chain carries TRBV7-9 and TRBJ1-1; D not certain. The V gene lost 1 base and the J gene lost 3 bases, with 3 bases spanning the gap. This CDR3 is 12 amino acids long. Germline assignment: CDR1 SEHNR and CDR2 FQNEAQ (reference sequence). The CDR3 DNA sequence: TGTGCCAGCAGCTTAGTGGACACTGAAGCTTTCTTT. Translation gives CASSLVDTEAFF.

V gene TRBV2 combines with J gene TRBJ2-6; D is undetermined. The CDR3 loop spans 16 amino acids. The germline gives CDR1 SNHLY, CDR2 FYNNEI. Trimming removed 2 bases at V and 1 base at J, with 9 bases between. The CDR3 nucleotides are TGTGCCAGCAGTGAACAAGGCCAGTCTGGGGCCAACGTCCTGACTTTC. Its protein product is CASSEQGQSGANVLTF.

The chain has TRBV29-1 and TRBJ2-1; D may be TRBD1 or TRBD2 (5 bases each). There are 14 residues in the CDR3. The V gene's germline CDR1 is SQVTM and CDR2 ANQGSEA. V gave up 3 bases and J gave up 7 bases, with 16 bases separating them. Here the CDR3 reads CSVELAAGGNEQFF. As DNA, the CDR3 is TGCAGCGTTGAGCTAGCCGCTGGGGGAAATGAGCAGTTCTTC.

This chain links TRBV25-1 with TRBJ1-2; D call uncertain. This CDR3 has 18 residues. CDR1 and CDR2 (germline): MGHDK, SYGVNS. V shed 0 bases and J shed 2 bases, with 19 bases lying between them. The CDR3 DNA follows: TGTGCCAGCAGTGAATATGGATCCCCAGTCCCTCAAAACTATGGCTACACCTTC. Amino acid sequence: CASSEYGSPVPQNYGYTF.

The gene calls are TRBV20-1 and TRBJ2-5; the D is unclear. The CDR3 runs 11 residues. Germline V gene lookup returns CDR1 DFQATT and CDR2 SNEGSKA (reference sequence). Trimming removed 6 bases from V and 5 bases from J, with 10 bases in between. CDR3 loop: CSALLRETQYF. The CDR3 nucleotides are TGCAGTGCCCTACTTAGGGAGACCCAGTACTTC.

The CDR3 sequence is CASSLEGGRNQPQHF. As DNA, the CDR3 is TGTGCCAGCAGCTTAGAAGGGGGGAGGAATCAGCCCCAGCATTTT. This chain connects TRBV7-2 to TRBJ1-5; the D gene is possibly TRBD1 (6 bases). Trimming removed 1 base at V and 4 bases at J, with 11 bases between. The CDR3 is made up of 15 amino acids. Germline CDR1 reads SGHTA; CDR2 reads FQGNSA.

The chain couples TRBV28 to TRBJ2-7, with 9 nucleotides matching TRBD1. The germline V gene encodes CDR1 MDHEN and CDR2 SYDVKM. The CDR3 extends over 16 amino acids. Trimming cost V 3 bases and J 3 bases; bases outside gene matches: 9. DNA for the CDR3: TGTGCCAGCAGTTTCACATACAGGGGGCAGCGCTACGAGCAGTACTTC. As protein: CASSFTYRGQRYEQYF.

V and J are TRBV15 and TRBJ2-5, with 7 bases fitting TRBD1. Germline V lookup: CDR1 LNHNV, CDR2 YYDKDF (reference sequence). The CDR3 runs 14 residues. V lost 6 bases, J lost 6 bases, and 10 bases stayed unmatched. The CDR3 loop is CATRSTGARKTQYF. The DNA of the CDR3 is TGTGCCACCAGAAGTACAGGGGCGAGGAAGACCCAGTACTTC. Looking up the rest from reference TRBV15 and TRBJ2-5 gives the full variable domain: DAMVIQNPRYQVTQFGKPVTLSCSQTLNHNVMYWYQQKSSQAPKLLFHYYDKDFNNEADTPDNFQSRRPNTSFCFLDIRSPGLGDTAMYLCATRSTGARKTQYFGPGTRLLVL.

The CDR3 sequence is CAWTEAEAFF. CDR3 sequence (DNA): TGTGCCTGGACGGAGGCTGAAGCTTTCTTT. V usage is TRBV30 and J usage is TRBJ1-1; no clear D gene. The CDR3 runs to 10 residues. The germline CDR1 and CDR2 sequences are GTSNPN and SVGIG (reference sequence). V lost 4 bases and J 6 bases, leaving 6 bases between the germline ends.

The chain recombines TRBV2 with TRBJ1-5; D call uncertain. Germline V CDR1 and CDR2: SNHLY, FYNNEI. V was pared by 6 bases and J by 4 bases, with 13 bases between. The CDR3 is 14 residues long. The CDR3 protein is CASSQSGENQPQHF. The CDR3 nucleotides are TGTGCCAGCAGCCAATCGGGAGAGAATCAGCCCCAGCATTTT.

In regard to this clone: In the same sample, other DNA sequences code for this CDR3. CDR3 residues: CASSVAGANVLTF. The CDR3 coding sequence is TGTGCCAGCAGCGTAGCTGGGGCCAACGTCCTGACTTTC. The V gene is TRBV9, the J gene TRBJ2-6, with D unclear. Germline CDR1 is SGDLS and CDR2 is YYNGEE. Trimming pared 0 bases from V and 2 bases from J, leaving 0 bases between. CDR3 length equals 13 residues.

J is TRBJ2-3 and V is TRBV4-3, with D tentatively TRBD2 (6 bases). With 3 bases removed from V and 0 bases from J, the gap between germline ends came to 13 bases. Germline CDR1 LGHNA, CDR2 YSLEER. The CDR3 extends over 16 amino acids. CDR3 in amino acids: CASSQGGLLSTDTQYF. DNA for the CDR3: TGCGCCAGCAGCCAGGGCGGACTACTCAGCACAGATACGCAGTATTTT.

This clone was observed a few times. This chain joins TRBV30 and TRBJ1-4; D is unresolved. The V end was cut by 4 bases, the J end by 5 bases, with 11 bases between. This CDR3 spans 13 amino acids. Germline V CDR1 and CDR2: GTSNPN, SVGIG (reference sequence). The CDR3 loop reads CAWNAGPNEKLFF. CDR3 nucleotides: TGTGCCTGGAATGCCGGACCGAATGAAAAACTGTTTTTT.